The source of this TCR beta chain is a study of Tregs in tolerant kidney transplant recipients. As for the study in general: The nonmyeloablative bone marrow transplants came from related graft donors, with transient mixed chimerism.

About this clone: Its antigen is as yet unknown.

Only in-frame clones appear in the TCRdb table, and some are missing; sequencing was by immunoSEQ multiplex PCR. The sample consists of around 70,000 clones, over 85% of them appearing once. Study outcomes and limitations: For some patients, primers changed over time, blocking nucleotide-level comparison. Findings come from small patient numbers and require larger validation. Tregs expanded with activated donor B cells seemed most donor-specific.

V gave up 8 bases and J gave up 1 base, with 14 bases separating them. Germline lookup yields CDR1 LNHDA and CDR2 SQIVND (reference sequence). The CDR3 contains 14 residues. The sequence was obtained from a human donor who received a combined kidney and bone marrow transplant. The chain is built from TRBV19 and TRBJ1-1; maybe TRBD1 (5 bases). The sample here was CD8+ T cells from blood, taken before the transplant. In nucleotides, the CDR3 is TGTGCCAGTTCGGGGGATGGGGGGAACACTGAAGCTTTCTTT. The encoded protein is CASSGDGGNTEAFF.